The 18 T cell receptor beta chains in this list originate from one sample, sequenced in a study of T-cell reconstitution after alpha-beta-depleted transplantation in children. Library preparation (for TCRbeta) was performed with unique molecular identifiers. MiXCR, run by TCRdb on the PCR reads, gives a single entry per CDR3 protein. The top ten clones hold roughly 4.8% of a sample with about 830,000 distinct CDR3 sequences, about 15% of them seen once. The sequencing here drew on PBMCs, mostly from graft donor cells, taken 360 days after TCRalphabeta/CD19-depleted stem cell transplant. Receptor source: a male patient aged 10-17 years who had a stem cell transplant for acute lymphoblastic leukemia, so the T cells may come from the graft donor.

This sequence joins TRBV10-3 and TRBJ2-1, with 7 bases identical to TRBD2. In germline, CDR1 is ENHRY, CDR2 SYGVKD. CDR3 length: 18 amino acids. After removal of 5 bases from V and 0 bases from J, the junction contained 13 bases not matched to a gene. CDR3: CAISPLGRGESSYNEQFF. The DNA of the CDR3 is TGTGCCATCAGTCCCTTGGGTCGGGGGGAGAGCTCCTACAATGAGCAGTTCTTC.

The chain combines TRBV27 with TRBJ2-2; TRBD1 matches at 10 bases. Per germline, CDR1 MNHEY and CDR2 SMNVEV (reference sequence). The CDR3 covers 17 residues. Trimming at V came to 5 bases and at J to 3 bases, leaving 9 bases not matched to a gene. CDR3 DNA: TGTGCCAGCAGTCCTTCACCGACAGGGGGCTACACCGGGGAGCTGTTTTTT. As protein: CASSPSPTGGYTGELFF.

This clonotype was seen many times. The rearrangement links TRBV6-5 to TRBJ1-1; D gene unclear. The V gene's germline CDR1 is MNHEY and CDR2 SVGAGI. This CDR3 contains 14 residues. Trimming cost V 0 bases and J 7 bases, with 12 bases left between them. Here the CDR3 reads CASSYSMRESEAFF. CDR3 nucleotides: TGTGCCAGCAGTTACTCGATGAGGGAGAGTGAAGCTTTCTTT.

The genes are TRBV4-3 and TRBJ2-3; possibly TRBD2 for D (6 bases). The CDR3 spans 17 residues. Germline CDR1 reads LGHNA; CDR2 reads YSLEER. With 0 bases removed from V and 2 bases from J, the gap between germline ends came to 15 bases. This CDR3 reads CASSQDPDSGVTDTQYF. DNA of the CDR3: TGCGCCAGCAGCCAAGATCCCGATAGCGGCGTCACAGATACGCAGTATTTT.

This clonotype was recorded many times. This rearrangement joins TRBV29-1 to TRBJ2-4; 9 bases match TRBD1. Germline CDR1 is SQVTM and CDR2 is ANQGSEA. This CDR3 is built from 17 residues. The ends lost 1 base at V and 0 bases at J; junction bases unmatched: 7. CDR3 in amino acids: CSVEAGTGFLAKNIQYF. As DNA, the CDR3 is TGCAGCGTTGAAGCCGGGACAGGGTTCCTAGCCAAAAACATTCAGTACTTC.

There are many counts of this clonotype. J is TRBJ2-1 and V is TRBV4-2; D tentatively reads TRBD1 or TRBD2 (5 bases each). The CDR3 extends over 18 amino acids. Per germline, CDR1 LGHNA and CDR2 YNFKEQ. Deletions cut 2 bases from V and 7 bases from J, with 24 bases between. In DNA, the CDR3 is TGTGCCAGCAGCCAACGCGGCTGGTCAGGGCCTTGGGGGAATGAGCAGTTCTTC. Its protein product is CASSQRGWSGPWGNEQFF.

The sample holds a few counts of this clonotype. The chain joins TRBV28 to TRBJ2-5; D is possibly TRBD1 (5 bases). Germline-derived CDR1 and CDR2 are MDHEN and SYDVKM. This CDR3 region has 13 residues. Trimming removed 0 bases at V and 7 bases at J, with 9 bases between. The DNA of the CDR3 is TGTGCCAGCAGTTTATGGGGGCTCGGGACCCAGTACTTC. This sequence encodes CASSLWGLGTQYF.

This clonotype appeared a few times. V usage is TRBV12-3 or TRBV12-4 and J usage is TRBJ1-4; unclear D gene. The CDR3 sequence is 15 residues long. V gave up 5 bases and J gave up 0 bases, with 10 bases separating them. CDR3 in amino acids: CASSPDYATNEKLFF. The DNA of the CDR3 is TGTGCCAGCAGTCCGGACTATGCAACTAATGAAAAACTGTTTTTT.

The V call is TRBV5-1, the J call TRBJ2-5; 9 bases are shared with TRBD2. J lost 5 bases, V lost 5 bases, and 7 bases had no gene match. The CDR3 has 14 residues. Germline V gene data show CDR1 as SGHRS and CDR2 as YFSETQ. DNA of the CDR3: TGCGCCAGCAGGAGACTAGCGGTTTTGGAGACCCAGTACTTC. This sequence encodes CASRRLAVLETQYF.

The chain has TRBV29-1 and TRBJ2-2; the D is unclear. The V gene's germline CDR1 is SQVTM and CDR2 ANQGSEA. Trimming took 4 bases from V and 1 from J, leaving 4 bases between them. There are 12 residues in the CDR3. The CDR3 protein is CSVARNTGELFF. CDR3 coding DNA: TGCAGCGTTGCAAGGAACACCGGGGAGCTGTTTTTT.

CDR3 sequence: CASSQRTSGTLSKNIQYF. The CDR3 coding sequence is TGTGCCAGCAGCCAACGGACTAGCGGCACCTTATCCAAAAACATTCAGTACTTC. The rearrangement uses TRBV3-1 and TRBJ2-4; TRBD2 aligns across 10 bases. V gave up 2 bases and J gave up 2 bases; unmatched junction bases: 9. This CDR3 region has 18 residues. CDR1 and CDR2 (germline): LGHDT, YNNKEL (reference sequence).

In its sample, this clonotype was seen a few times. The chain uses TRBV5-1 and TRBJ2-1; 8 bases are a match to TRBD1. Losses at the gene ends were 4 bases for V and 8 bases for J; bases not matched to a gene: 11. From germline, CDR1 is SGHRS and CDR2 YFSETQ. The CDR3 runs 15 residues. The CDR3 DNA follows: TGCGCCAGCAGCCCCAGGTACAGGGGGATCTATGAGCAGTTCTTC. Amino acid sequence: CASSPRYRGIYEQFF.

Ten or more counts support this clonotype. The rearrangement joins TRBV10-3 to TRBJ2-7; TRBD2 agrees at 7 bases. The length of the CDR3 is 14 residues. V lost 2 bases and J lost 7; bases outside the gene matches: 8. CDR1 and CDR2 from the germline V gene are ENHRY and SYGVKD. Here the CDR3 reads CAISEVGGEEEQYF. The CDR3 nucleotides are TGTGCCATCAGTGAGGTGGGAGGGGAAGAAGAGCAGTACTTC.

As to this clonotype: At one end the junction does not follow the germline gene, possibly because of a read error. This chain joins TRBV29-1 and TRBJ2-2; D possibly corresponds to TRBD2 (6 bases). Germline CDR1 is SQVTM and CDR2 is ANQGSEA. CDR3 length equals 13 residues. CDR3 region: CVSGTLNTGELFF. CDR3 DNA sequence: TGTGTTTCCGGGACTCTGAACACCGGGGAGCTGTTTTTT.

This clonotype was observed a few times. The chain uses TRBV15 and TRBJ2-5; the D gene is possibly TRBD1 (6 bases). Germline V gives CDR1 LNHNV, CDR2 YYDKDF (reference sequence). The CDR3 has 14 residues. V was trimmed by 0 bases and J by 4 bases, leaving 9 bases between them. The chain's CDR3 is CATSRDRQVETQYF. CDR3 bases: TGTGCCACCAGCAGAGACCGACAGGTAGAGACCCAGTACTTC.

The CDR3 is CASSAGTWYEQYF. Written as DNA, the CDR3 is TGTGCCAGCAGTGCCGGGACTTGGTACGAGCAGTACTTC. V and J are TRBV12-3 or TRBV12-4 and TRBJ2-7; D might be TRBD2 (6 bases). Between the trimmed V and J ends, which lost 5 bases and 4 bases, there was a span of 12 bases. CDR3 length: 13 residues.

Turning to this clonotype: The germline gene is not matched at one end of the junction; a read error may be the cause. The chain joins TRBV29-1 to TRBJ2-3, with 7 bases matching TRBD2. CDR1 is SQVTM and CDR2 is ANQGSEA in the germline V gene. This CDR3 spans 13 amino acids. CDR3 DNA sequence: TGCAGCGTTGCCGCGGGAGCCGCAGATGCGCAGTATTTT. The encoded protein is CSVAAGAADAQYF.

There are many counts of this clonotype. The chain combines TRBV12-3 or TRBV12-4 with TRBJ2-1; 14 bases map to TRBD2. Germline trimming cut 4 bases from V and 2 bases from J; bases unmatched to any gene: 4. The CDR3 consists of 17 residues. The CDR3 is CASSSGLAGGTYNEQFF. CDR3 DNA: TGTGCCAGCAGTTCCGGACTAGCGGGAGGAACCTACAATGAGCAGTTCTTC.